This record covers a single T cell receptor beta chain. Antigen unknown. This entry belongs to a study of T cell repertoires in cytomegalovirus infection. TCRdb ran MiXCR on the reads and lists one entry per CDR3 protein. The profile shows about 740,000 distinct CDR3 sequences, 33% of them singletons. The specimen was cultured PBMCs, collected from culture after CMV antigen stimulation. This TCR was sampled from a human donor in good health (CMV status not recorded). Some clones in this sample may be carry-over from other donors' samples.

The CDR3 is CASRGSGGGQFF. The CDR3 DNA sequence: TGTGCCAGCAGGGGGAGCGGGGGCGGGCAGTTCTTC. The rearrangement uses TRBV27 and TRBJ2-1; TRBD2 agrees at 8 bases. This CDR3 region has 12 residues. V lost 6 bases, J lost 12 bases, and 7 bases stayed unmatched. Germline loops: CDR1 MNHEY, CDR2 SMNVEV (reference sequence).